The clone carrying this T cell receptor beta chain was detected only once. This sample was taken from a study of blood T cell repertoires in COVID-19. Whole-study context: Donors in the United States, Italy and Spain gave samples during acute or convalescent COVID-19. The cDNA or gDNA used as material had been derived from T cells, B-cell-depleted T cells, or PBMCs.

This CDR3 is built from 15 residues. The V end was cut by 5 bases, the J end by 5 bases, with 18 bases between. CDR1 LNHDA and CDR2 SQIVND come from the germline V gene (reference sequence). Study processing details: Quantification of nucleated cells was approximated via reference gene primer amplification. Libraries were prepared by immunoSEQ multiplex PCR; TCRdb keeps only in-frame clonotypes and omits some of them. V, J and clone size are taken as reported in that table, and D and trimming were inferred from the DNA itself. The sample lists about 120,000 clones; roughly nine tenths were seen once.

V usage is TRBV19 and J usage is TRBJ1-1, with D possibly being TRBD1 (5 bases). This sequence originates from a man aged 70-80 years with active or convalescent COVID-19. The sequenced sample was peripheral blood. In DNA, the CDR3 is TGTGCCAGTAGTGCCTCCGGGGGGAGGGGAACTGAAGCTTTCTTT. This sequence encodes CASSASGGRGTEAFF.